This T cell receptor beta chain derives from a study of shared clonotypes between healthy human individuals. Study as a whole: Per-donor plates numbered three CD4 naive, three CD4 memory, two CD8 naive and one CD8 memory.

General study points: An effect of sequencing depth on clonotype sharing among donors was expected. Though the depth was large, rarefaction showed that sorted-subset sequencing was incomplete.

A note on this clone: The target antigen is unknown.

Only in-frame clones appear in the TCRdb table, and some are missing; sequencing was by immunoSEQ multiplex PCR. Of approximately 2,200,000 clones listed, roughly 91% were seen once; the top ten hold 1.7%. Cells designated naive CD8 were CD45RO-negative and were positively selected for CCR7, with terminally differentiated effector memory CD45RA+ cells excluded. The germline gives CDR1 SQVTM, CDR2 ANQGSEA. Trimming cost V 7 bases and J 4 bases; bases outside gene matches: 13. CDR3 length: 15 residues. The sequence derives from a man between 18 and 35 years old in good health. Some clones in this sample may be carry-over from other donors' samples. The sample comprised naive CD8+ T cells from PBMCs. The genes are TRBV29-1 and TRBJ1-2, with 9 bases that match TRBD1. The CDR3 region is CSALAGTGISYGYTF. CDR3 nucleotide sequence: TGCAGCGCCCTAGCCGGGACAGGGATATCCTATGGCTACACCTTC.